This TCR beta chain originates from a study of shared T cell receptors in the human thymus. The CDR3 contains 16 residues. CDR1 and CDR2 from the germline V gene are MNHNY and SVGAGI (reference sequence). J was trimmed by 6 bases and V by 2 bases; bases with no gene match: 12. This clone has a handful of counts. Produced via immunoSEQ multiplex PCR; TCRdb's table is partial and in-frame only. The sample yields about 730,000 clones, approximately 85% seen once. This same sample was also part of a study on human thymus T cells.

The chain carries TRBV6-6 and TRBJ1-1; 7 bases map to TRBD1. The TCR was taken from a girl under three years old with a congenital heart defect. The sample consisted of thymocytes. CDR3 sequence (DNA): TGTGCCAGCAGTTACCCCTACTCGACAGGGAAGGCTGAAGCTTTCTTT. Residues: CASSYPYSTGKAEAFF.